The present T cell receptor beta chain was sequenced within a study of cytomegalovirus exposure and HLA in healthy donors. Study observations and caveats: CMV serostatus was the only recorded immune exposure for donors. Several top significant clusters appeared, in a later analysis, to be linked to common viral pathogens. In a later analysis, across HLA loci, associated TCR counts were highest for DRB1, lowest for HLA-C.

This clone was seen once. Its antigen is not known. The V gene end was trimmed by 6 bases and the J gene end by 3 bases; junction bases not matched to a gene: 4. The CDR3 has 13 residues. The germline V gene encodes CDR1 SQVTM and CDR2 ANQGSEA. In the PCR, 60 Vbeta and 13 Jbeta primers were used. Repertoires were generated with immunoSEQ multiplex PCR, while TCRdb's copy carries only in-frame clones and drops some. The data show about 72,000 clones, with 75% to 85% seen just once and 5% to 8.5% held by the top ten. Material for sequencing was PBMCs. The V call is TRBV29-1, the J call TRBJ1-2; 10 bases line up with TRBD1. The origin of this receptor is a human donor in good health. The DNA for the CDR3 is TGCAGCGTCGGACAGGGGGGAGACTATGGCTACACCTTC. Amino acids: CSVGQGGDYGYTF.